The 17 T cell receptor beta chains below all came from one sample that was sequenced in a study of vaccination effects on CD4 cells after COVID-19. Libraries were prepared by immunoSEQ multiplex PCR; TCRdb keeps only in-frame clonotypes and omits some of them. The sample shows 80,000 to 95,000 clones, over 70% of them seen only once. Their antigen targets remain unknown. Peptide-pool stimulation followed by sequencing identified expanded antigen-specific CD4+ clonotypes in the ViraFEST assay. Culture lasted about ten days before CD4+ T cell isolation. Vaccination of participants consisted of two doses of either the BNT162b2 or mRNA-1273 vaccine. Material: CD4+ T cells from PBMCs cultured with HCoV-OC43 spike peptides, obtained after COVID-19 vaccination. Subset indicated: HCoV-OC43 spike overlapping peptide pool stimulation. All receptors derive from a human donor who received a COVID-19 vaccine.

The chain recombines TRBV7-2 with TRBJ1-2; D gene uncertain. The CDR3 sequence is 13 residues long. Trimming took 0 bases from V and 5 from J, leaving 7 bases between them. Germline values: CDR1 SGHTA, CDR2 FQGNSA. CDR3 in amino acids: CASSLAGGYGYTF. In nucleotides, the CDR3 is TGTGCCAGCAGCTTAGCCGGCGGGTATGGCTACACCTTC.

The rearrangement joins TRBV28 to TRBJ2-5, with a possible D match to TRBD2 (6 bases). There are 14 residues in the CDR3. Per germline, CDR1 MDHEN and CDR2 SYDVKM. Trimming stripped 2 bases from V and 3 bases from J, with 10 bases between. CDR3 bases: TGTGCCAGCAGTTTAAGGGGCGGGGAAGAGACCCAGTACTTC. It yields the protein CASSLRGGEETQYF.

The CDR3 DNA follows: TGTGCCAGCAGCCAAGGGGATAACACTGAAGCTTTCTTT. Residues: CASSQGDNTEAFF. The J gene is TRBJ1-1, the V gene TRBV4-2; D unclear. Trimming cost V 1 base and J 2 bases, with 5 bases left between them. From germline, CDR1 is LGHNA and CDR2 YNFKEQ. This CDR3 has 13 residues.

This chain links TRBV3-1 (or the pseudogene TRBV3-2) with TRBJ1-6; TRBD1 is a possible D gene (5 bases). V was pared by 0 bases and J by 5 bases, with 17 bases between. Germline V CDR1 and CDR2: LGHDT, YNNKEL (reference sequence). The CDR3 consists of 18 residues. The DNA for the CDR3 is TGTGCCAGCAGCCAAGACCGGGACGGTACTATTCATAATTCACCCCTCCACTTT. It is translated as CASSQDRDGTIHNSPLHF.

This chain joins TRBV28 and TRBJ1-2; 7 nucleotides agree with TRBD1. Germline CDR1 is MDHEN and CDR2 is SYDVKM. With V trimmed by 6 bases and J by 6 bases, 10 bases remained unmatched. The CDR3 spans 14 residues. The CDR3 here is CASRTIRQGNGYTF. Here the CDR3 DNA reads TGTGCCAGCAGGACCATTAGACAGGGCAATGGCTACACCTTC.

This sequence joins TRBV2 and TRBJ2-7; 7 nucleotides line up with TRBD2. Germline V gene lookup returns CDR1 SNHLY and CDR2 FYNNEI. The J segment lost 2 bases and the V segment lost 6 bases, leaving 7 bases of the junction unmatched. This CDR3 contains 14 residues. CDR3 sequence reads: CASSIQGLAYEQYV. DNA for the CDR3: TGTGCCAGCAGCATACAAGGACTAGCCTACGAGCAGTACGTC.

The chain carries TRBV18 and TRBJ2-2; TRBD1 matches at 12 bases. CDR1 is KGHSH and CDR2 is LQKENI in the germline V gene. V dropped 0 bases and J dropped 4; count of bases not matched to a gene: 3. The CDR3 is made up of 17 amino acids. The chain's CDR3 is CASSPPGQGASTGELFF. Here the CDR3 DNA reads TGTGCCAGCTCACCACCGGGACAGGGGGCGAGCACCGGGGAGCTGTTTTTT.

This clone came up a few times. The chain has TRBV7-9 and TRBJ1-1, with D unresolved. Germline values: CDR1 SEHNR, CDR2 FQNEAQ (reference sequence). The CDR3 runs to 14 residues. The V end lost 5 bases, the J end lost 2 bases, and 12 bases lay between the germline ends. The CDR3 DNA sequence: TGTGCCAGCAGCCGGACGGGATACAACACTGAAGCTTTCTTT. Encoded protein: CASSRTGYNTEAFF.

The chain joins TRBV5-1 to TRBJ2-3; maybe TRBD2 (7 bases). Trimming left V 4 bases short and J 0 bases short, with 12 bases between. This CDR3 spans 15 amino acids. The germline CDR1 and CDR2 sequences are SGHRS and YFSETQ. In DNA, the CDR3 is TGCGCCAGCAGCGGGGCGGGGGCAAGCACAGATACGCAGTATTTT. It specifies CASSGAGASTDTQYF.

This chain connects TRBV20-1 to TRBJ1-2, with D possibly being TRBD1 (5 bases). The germline V gene encodes CDR1 DFQATT and CDR2 SNEGSKA (reference sequence). Trimming took off 3 bases at V and 0 bases at J, with 11 bases between the two ends. The CDR3 covers 14 residues. CDR3 in DNA: TGCAGTGCTAGTACGGGGGACTCTAACTATGGCTACACCTTC. The encoded protein is CSASTGDSNYGYTF.

The chain employs TRBV18 and TRBJ2-1, with TRBD1 matching over 7 bases. CDR3 length: 14 residues. The junction had 7 bases not matched to a gene; V was cut back by 6 bases and J by 5 bases. Looked up from germline, CDR1 is KGHSH and CDR2 is LQKENI. Written as DNA, the CDR3 is TGTGCCAGCTCTTCCTTAGACAGGGACAATGAGCAGTTCTTC. Translation gives CASSSLDRDNEQFF.

This clone was seen only a few times. The J gene is TRBJ2-7, the V gene TRBV4-2; D unresolved. The CDR3 totals 14 residues. Germline CDR1 and CDR2: LGHNA and YNFKEQ. V was pared by 0 bases and J by 0 bases, with 6 bases between. The CDR3 spells CASSQEKDSYEQYV. The CDR3 DNA reads as TGTGCCAGCAGCCAAGAGAAGGACTCCTACGAGCAGTACGTC.

This sequence joins TRBV2 and TRBJ1-6, with 12 bases matching TRBD1. J lost 10 bases, V lost 4 bases, and 8 bases had no gene match. The germline V gene has CDR1 SNHLY and CDR2 FYNNEI. This CDR3 comprises 16 residues. In DNA, the CDR3 is TGTGCCAGCAGTGTCCCGGGACAGGGGGCGAGATCACCCCTCCACTTT. It specifies CASSVPGQGARSPLHF.

The V and J genes are TRBV24-1 and TRBJ1-2, with D maybe TRBD1 (5 bases). The CDR3 is 14 amino acids. Germline CDR1 reads KGHDR; CDR2 reads SFDVKD. With 7 bases removed from V and 5 bases from J, the gap between germline ends came to 16 bases. CDR3: CATSDPGLAYGYTF. In DNA, the CDR3 is TGTGCCACCAGCGATCCAGGGCTTGCGTATGGCTACACCTTC.

DNA of the CDR3: TGTGCCAGTAGTCCAATAGGGGACGGCAATCAGCCCCAGCATTTT. Encoded protein: CASSPIGDGNQPQHF. The chain combines TRBV19 with TRBJ1-5; possible D gene TRBD1, 5 bases. The CDR3 consists of 15 residues. V shed 5 bases and J shed 2 bases, with 13 bases lying between them. The germline V gene has CDR1 LNHDA and CDR2 SQIVND (reference sequence).

V is TRBV19 and J is TRBJ1-1; TRBD1 aligns across 8 bases. Germline CDR1 LNHDA, CDR2 SQIVND (reference sequence). J gave up 1 base and V 6 bases, and 4 bases lay outside the gene matches. This CDR3 is 14 amino acids long. The CDR3 bases are TGTGCCAGTAGAAACAGGGGGGGGAACACTGAAGCTTTCTTT. Its translation is CASRNRGGNTEAFF.

The chain uses TRBV19 and TRBJ1-1; D is unresolved. V dropped 2 bases and J dropped 1 base, with 11 bases sitting between them. Germline V gene lookup returns CDR1 LNHDA and CDR2 SQIVND (reference sequence). The CDR3 is 15 residues long. The DNA for the CDR3 is TGTGCCAGTAGTATAAAGGGTATTAAGAACACTGAAGCTTTCTTT. Protein product: CASSIKGIKNTEAFF.